Each of the 17 T cell receptor beta chains below was sequenced from the same sample in a study of shared clonotypes between healthy human individuals. Sequenced by immunoSEQ multiplex PCR; TCRdb stores in-frame clones only, minus some. The repertoire has 2,500,000 or so clones, approximately 93% of them found once; the top ten carry approximately 0.35%. The sequenced material came from naive CD4+ T cells from PBMCs. Subset in this sample: CD45RA+ positively selected. The receptor set was obtained from a man younger than 35 in good health. Some clones in this sample may be carry-over from other donors' samples.

This rearrangement joins TRBV7-2 to TRBJ2-1; D is ambiguous. CDR1 is SGHTA, CDR2 FQGNSA, per germline. Trimming left V 0 bases short and J 9 bases short, with 6 bases between. The CDR3 is made up of 12 amino acids. CDR3 protein: CASSLARIEQFF. For the CDR3, the DNA is TGTGCCAGCAGCTTAGCTCGTATTGAGCAGTTCTTC.

This sequence joins TRBV29-1 and TRBJ2-1; TRBD2 aligns across 7 bases. The CDR3 consists of 13 residues. V shed 4 bases and J 6 bases; nucleotides not matched to a gene: 6. The V gene's germline CDR1 is SQVTM and CDR2 ANQGSEA. Written as DNA, the CDR3 is TGCAGCGTTGTGGTAGCGGGCCCCAATGAGCAGTTCTTC. Residues: CSVVVAGPNEQFF.

V and J are TRBV19 and TRBJ2-7; possible D gene TRBD2, 7 bases. Trimming removed 3 bases at V and 3 bases at J, with 15 bases between. CDR1 is LNHDA and CDR2 is SQIVND in the germline V gene (reference sequence). There are 15 residues in the CDR3. In nucleotides, the CDR3 is TGTGCCAGTAGTATCACCCCGGGGGGCTTCTACGAGCAGTACTTC. Encoded protein: CASSITPGGFYEQYF.

This chain joins TRBV28 and TRBJ2-3, with TRBD2 identical over 8 bases. Unmatched junction bases numbered 12, after V lost 5 bases and J lost 14 bases. Germline assignment: CDR1 MDHEN and CDR2 SYDVKM. The CDR3 is 13 residues long. The CDR3 coding sequence is TGTGCCAGCAGTCCTCCTTACGAGCGGGAGAGGTATTTT. It yields the protein CASSPPYERERYF.

The rearrangement uses TRBV21-1 and TRBJ1-2; TRBD1 was called by the table and not checked on the DNA. TRBV21-1 is marked as a pseudogene. The CDR3 totals 19 residues. DNA for the CDR3: TGTGCCAGCAGCAAAGTCGAGGCATTGAAAGGGGACAGGGACTATGGCTACACCTTC. Its translation: CASSKVEALKGDRDYGYTF.

The CDR3 is CASSPGGGGGNTIYF. CDR3 DNA: TGTGCCAGCAGCCCAGGGGGAGGAGGTGGAAACACCATATATTTT. V usage is TRBV7-8 and J usage is TRBJ1-3; 7 bases are a match to TRBD1. CDR3 size: 15 residues. Germline CDR1 reads SGHVS; CDR2 reads FQNEAQ. Trimming removed 5 bases from V and 3 bases from J; junction bases left unmatched: 7.

This rearrangement joins TRBV6-1 to TRBJ1-4; D might be TRBD1 (6 bases). Looked up from germline, CDR1 is MNHNS and CDR2 is SASEGT. The CDR3 loop spans 15 amino acids. Trimming took off 2 bases at V and 6 bases at J, with 13 bases between the two ends. The chain's CDR3 is CASSEHRPGDEKLFF. CDR3 in DNA: TGTGCCAGCAGTGAACATCGGCCAGGGGATGAAAAACTGTTTTTT.

The genes are TRBV6-5 and TRBJ2-7; 11 nucleotides align to TRBD1. The CDR3 extends over 14 amino acids. V gave up 5 bases and J gave up 5 bases; unmatched junction bases: 5. Looked up from germline, CDR1 is MNHEY and CDR2 is SVGAGI. This CDR3 is CASSPGTGGHEQYF. CDR3 sequence (DNA): TGTGCCAGCAGTCCCGGGACAGGGGGACACGAGCAGTACTTC.

In this sample, this clone turned up once. The gene calls are TRBV2 and TRBJ2-7, with D perhaps assigned TRBD1 or TRBD2 (5 bases each). CDR3 length: 13 residues. V lost 8 bases, J lost 5 bases, and 16 bases lay in between. Germline-derived CDR1 and CDR2 are SNHLY and FYNNEI. CDR3 nucleotide sequence: TGTGCCAGCTCTCCGGGACCCATCCACGAGCAGTACTTC. Translated, it gives CASSPGPIHEQYF. Variable domain in full (rest from reference TRBV2 and TRBJ2-7): EPEVTQTPSHQVTQMGQEVILRCVPISNHLYFYWYRQILGQKVEFLVSFYNNEISEKSEIFDDQFSVERPDGSNFTLKIRSTKLEDSAMYFCASSPGPIHEQYFGPGTRLTVT.

As regards this clone: The same CDR3 can be traced to other DNA sequences in this sample. The V and J genes are TRBV9 and TRBJ2-3, with no clear D. Trimming removed 0 bases at V and 1 base at J, with 6 bases between. There are 14 residues in the CDR3. The germline V gene encodes CDR1 SGDLS and CDR2 YYNGEE. The CDR3 protein is CASSVARGTDTQYF. DNA of the CDR3: TGTGCCAGCAGCGTAGCTCGCGGCACAGATACGCAGTATTTT.

V usage is TRBV6-4 and J usage is TRBJ2-3; D not certain. The CDR3 length is 13 residues. Germline V gene data show CDR1 as MRHNA and CDR2 as SNTAGT. Trimming removed 8 bases at V and 2 bases at J, with 11 bases between. The CDR3 loop is CASPAPPTDTQYF. CDR3 DNA sequence: TGTGCCAGCCCAGCACCCCCCACAGATACGCAGTATTTT.

The chain uses TRBV5-1 and TRBJ1-1; D is uncertain. The germline V gene encodes CDR1 SGHRS and CDR2 YFSETQ. Deletions cut 4 bases from V and 6 bases from J, with 19 bases between. This CDR3 region has 15 residues. The CDR3 sequence: CASSQARGVESEAFF. As DNA, the CDR3 is TGCGCCAGCAGCCAGGCGCGGGGAGTTGAGTCTGAAGCTTTCTTT.

The J gene is TRBJ2-1, the V gene TRBV5-1, with TRBD2 identical over 8 bases. The CDR3 extends over 16 amino acids. V dropped 3 bases and J dropped 2; count of bases not matched to a gene: 7. Germline V gene data show CDR1 as SGHRS and CDR2 as YFSETQ. This chain's CDR3 is CASSSVSGMTYNEQFF. The CDR3 nucleotides read TGCGCCAGCAGCTCTGTTAGCGGGATGACCTACAATGAGCAGTTCTTC.

This chain uses TRBV6-1 with TRBJ2-7; D call uncertain. Germline V gene data show CDR1 as MNHNS and CDR2 as SASEGT. V was clipped by 1 base and J by 0 bases, with 7 bases between them. The length of the CDR3 is 14 residues. CDR3 residues: CASSEGPTSYEQYF. For the CDR3, the DNA is TGTGCCAGCAGTGAAGGACCTACCTCCTACGAGCAGTACTTC.

This rearrangement joins TRBV5-6 to TRBJ1-5, with D perhaps TRBD1 (6 bases). The germline V gene has CDR1 SGHDT and CDR2 YYEEEE. V was trimmed by 5 bases and J by 1 base, leaving 13 bases between them. The CDR3 length is 15 residues. CDR3 sequence (DNA): TGTGCCAGCAGTCGTACAGGGTTGAGCAATCAGCCCCAGCATTTT. Amino acid sequence: CASSRTGLSNQPQHF.

This clone was recorded once. Other DNA sequences from this sample encode an identical CDR3 as well. V gene TRBV5-8 combines with J gene TRBJ1-2, with D unresolved. Per the germline V gene, CDR1 is SGHTS and CDR2 is YDEGEE. The CDR3 loop spans 12 amino acids. Trimming removed 0 bases at V and 11 bases at J, with 11 bases between. CDR3 nucleotide sequence: TGTGCCAGCAGCTTGGGTGTCAGCGGATACACCTTC. Amino acid sequence: CASSLGVSGYTF. Supplemented by reference TRBV5-8 and TRBJ1-2, the full variable domain reads EAGVTQSPTHLIKTRGQQATLRCSPISGHTSVYWYQQALGLGLQFLLWYDEGEERNRGNFPPRFSGRQFPNYSSELNVNALELEDSALYLCASSLGVSGYTFGSGTRLTVV.

The chain links TRBV28 to TRBJ2-5, with 9 bases fitting TRBD1. The CDR3 runs 15 residues. CDR1 and CDR2 (germline): MDHEN, SYDVKM. The trim removed 6 bases at V and 2 bases at J, leaving 7 bases unmatched. In nucleotides, the CDR3 is TGTGCCAGCAGGGAAACAGGGGGCCAACAAGAGACCCAGTACTTC. It codes for CASRETGGQQETQYF.